One sample yielded the 5 T cell receptor beta chains listed below, sequenced in a study of blood T cells in healthy people across ages. For the second PCR, which ran for 7 to 11 cycles, a sample-barcoded 5' primer and a J-beta primer mix were used. TCRdb used MiXCR to reprocess the 5' RACE reads, holding one entry per CDR3 protein. Here the sample spans over 1,500,000 distinct CDR3 sequences, around 50% being singletons. The source material was blood. The receptors here all came from a woman in her thirties or forties in good health.

The CDR3 is CASSSVGGRQETQYF. DNA of the CDR3: TGTGCCAGCAGTTCGGTGGGGGGGAGGCAAGAGACCCAGTACTTC. The rearrangement joins TRBV6-5 to TRBJ2-5; 7 bases are shared with TRBD2. The germline gives CDR1 MNHEY, CDR2 SVGAGI. The CDR3 is 15 residues long. V dropped 4 bases and J dropped 2; count of bases not matched to a gene: 7.

The chain recombines TRBV4-2 with TRBJ2-1; TRBD2 agrees at 15 bases. The ends lost 4 bases at V and 9 bases at J; junction bases unmatched: 7. CDR3 length: 16 amino acids. CDR1 and CDR2 (germline): LGHNA, YNFKEQ. For the CDR3, the DNA is TGTGCCAGCAGCCCTAGGACTAGCGGGGGGGATGGTGAGCAGTTCTTC. Translated: CASSPRTSGGDGEQFF.

The chain is built from TRBV6-2 or TRBV6-3 and TRBJ2-7; no definite D call. Trimming left V 4 bases short and J 4 bases short, with 23 bases between. This CDR3 comprises 17 residues. Germline loops: CDR1 MNHEY, CDR2 SVGEGT. The CDR3 DNA reads TGTGCCAGCAGTTCGCACGTCGACAAAAGACTGTTGTACGAGCAGTACTTC. Protein: CASSSHVDKRLLYEQYF.

The rearrangement links TRBV28 to TRBJ1-4; 8 bases line up with TRBD1. Germline V lookup: CDR1 MDHEN, CDR2 SYDVKM. The CDR3 loop spans 16 amino acids. Trimming took 1 base from V and 6 from J; bases not matched to a gene: 7. CDR3 DNA: TGTGCCAGCAGTTTATCAGGGGGCGACCGGTATGAAAAACTGTTTTTT. Its translation is CASSLSGGDRYEKLFF. Combining the CDR3 with reference TRBV28 and TRBJ1-4 gives the whole variable domain DVKVTQSSRYLVKRTGEKVFLECVQDMDHENMFWYRQDPGLGLRLIYFSYDVKMKEKGDIPEGYSVSREKKERFSLILESASTNQTSMYLCASSLSGGDRYEKLFFGSGTQLSVL.

In its sample, this clonotype was seen a few times. The chain uses TRBV5-1 and TRBJ2-1; TRBD2 aligns across 8 bases. Germline loops: CDR1 SGHRS, CDR2 YFSETQ. The CDR3 length is 14 residues. V lost 5 bases, J lost 8 bases, and 9 bases stayed unmatched. The CDR3 DNA sequence: TGCGCCAGCAGGCGGGGGGAGCTTAGGGATGAGCAGTTCTTC. This gives the protein CASRRGELRDEQFF.